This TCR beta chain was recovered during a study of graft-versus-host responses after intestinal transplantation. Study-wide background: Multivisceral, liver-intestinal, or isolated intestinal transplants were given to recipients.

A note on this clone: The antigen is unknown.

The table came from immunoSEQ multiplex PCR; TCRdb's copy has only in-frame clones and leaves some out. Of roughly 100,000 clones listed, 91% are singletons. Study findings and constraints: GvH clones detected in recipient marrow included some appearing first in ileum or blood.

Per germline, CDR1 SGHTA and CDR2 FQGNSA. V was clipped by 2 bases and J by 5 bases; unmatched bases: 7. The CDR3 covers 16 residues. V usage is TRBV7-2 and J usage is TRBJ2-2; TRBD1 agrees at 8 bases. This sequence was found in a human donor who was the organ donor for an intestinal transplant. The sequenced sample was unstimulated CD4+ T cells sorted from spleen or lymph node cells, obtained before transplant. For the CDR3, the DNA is TGTGCCAGCAGCTTATTGCAGGGGGCGCGGACCGGGGAGCTGTTTTTT. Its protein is CASSLLQGARTGELFF.